The present T cell receptor (beta chain) was sequenced within a study of shared clonotypes between healthy human individuals (dated by TCRdb to 2020 to 2022). For the study in its entirety: A couple of women and a few men aged 18 to 49 years were included in the cohort. To increase sequencing depth and limit assay-specific biases, different laboratories used diverse techniques to prepare libraries and sequence TCR repertoires. Blood TCR repertoires of five healthy adults were deeply sequenced to estimate repertoire size and the extent of clonotype sharing between individuals. For each donor, CD4 naive and CD4 memory were each given three plates, CD8 naive was given two plates, and CD8 memory was given one plate. Each donor's leukapheresis produced roughly between roughly 0.9 and 9 billion PBMCs. Results and caveats for the whole study, not just this receptor: Compared with non-shared clonotypes, the clonotypes found in all four sorted-subset donors had higher generation probabilities. Rarefaction of sorted-subset datasets indicated incomplete sequencing despite the large sequencing depth. Sampling was limited to blood, and TCR repertoires in tissue likely differ from TCR repertoires in blood. Pairwise subsampling indicated that sequencing depth was expected to affect the degree of clonotype sharing among donors. Because the study included only a small number of donors, the genetic and exposure-history diversity represented was limited. Across a handful of donors, roughly 5% of naive CD4, over 3% of naive CD8, about 2.3% of memory CD4, and approximately 0.4% of memory CD8 clonotypes were shared. Naive subsets generally had larger estimated clonotype richness than memory subsets did.

The sample holds a few counts of this clone. Its target antigen remains unknown. No much larger clone is present one base from it, and per-base qualities are unavailable. Using the deep immunoSEQ assay, TCR CDR3 regions were amplified from genomic DNA by multiplex PCR. For each cell subset, the extracted genomic DNA was distributed evenly across all wells of several immunoSEQ 96-well plates, and each plate served as one replicate. For sorted subsets, 200 to 250 ng genomic DNA, equal to 25,000 to 35,000 T cell genomes, was loaded into each replicate PCR. The purified libraries were quantified using a Qubit 3.0 fluorometer, sized with a Bioanalyzer 2100, and then quantified again using the KAPA Library Quantification kit. Each immunoSEQ 96-well plate was sequenced on its own single-read 150-cycle Illumina NextSeq 550 flow cell. Per the authors' processing: Because the immunoSEQ output held only junctional sequences and lacked quality scores, the filtering could not match the filtering applied to full-length reads. Sequences were annotated with PyIR, a Python wrapper for IgBLAST v1.9, and V/J genes and CDR3 were assigned using IMGT germline references. Reads with weak V/J assignments (E-value above 1e-6), missing CDR3, stop codons, out-of-frame junctions, or ambiguous translated residues were removed. V3J clonotypes were defined as sequences sharing the same inferred V gene, J gene, and CDR3 amino acid sequence. Percentage overlap between repertoires was computed as shared unique clonotypes divided by the size of the smaller repertoire. Repertoire richness was assessed with RTK rarefaction, the Chao1 estimator, and Recon v2.1 estimates of unobserved clonotypes. OLGA was used to compute generation probabilities for all TCRbeta clonotypes that the gDNA method yielded from a handful of donors. Imported from immuneACCESS, the table was reduced by TCRdb to in-frame sequences with V and J called. These copies leave out some clones; in studies compared against another copy, an unresolved V gene accounts for under half, and the cause of the remainder is not known. The D gene and trimming were derived from the DNA, and the V and J assignments and clone size from that table. Recorded for this sample are around 1 million clones; around three quarters of them occurred a single time. Roughly 1.5% of the sample is held by the ten biggest clonotypes.

Healthy HIV-negative adults with no recently reported acute infections or vaccinations were included as donors. Only Caucasian adults living in Nashville, Tennessee, USA were represented among the donors. CD4+ T cells were enriched by magnetic negative selection; naive cells were then positively selected on CD45RA, and the negative fraction formed the memory subset. Blood was obtained by leukapheresis, after which PBMCs were separated by Ficoll-Histopaque density gradient centrifugation and cryopreserved in liquid nitrogen vapor phase. Purity and quantity of every magnetically sorted T cell population were checked by analytical flow cytometry. From each sorted fraction, genomic DNA was isolated and quantified by UV absorbance on a Nanodrop 2000c. The clonotype originates from a man between 18 and 29 years old in good health. The sample taken for sequencing was memory CD4+ T cells sorted from blood. What this sample's cell subset or site label stands for: CD45RA-negative fraction.

CDR3 reads: CASSYDRITGELFF. The bases read TGTGCCAGCAGTTACGACAGGATCACCGGGGAGCTGTTTTTT. Rearrangement joined TRBV6-5 to TRBJ2-2, with a weak D call of TRBD1 (6 bases match). V and J lose 2 bases and 4 bases, and a span of 8 bases separates them. The cysteine opens and the phenylalanine closes a CDR3 of 14 amino acids. Here the CDR3 DNA is all that survives: 42 bases in frame from base 1. CDR1 and CDR2, looked up from the germline V gene, are MNHEY and SVGAGI.